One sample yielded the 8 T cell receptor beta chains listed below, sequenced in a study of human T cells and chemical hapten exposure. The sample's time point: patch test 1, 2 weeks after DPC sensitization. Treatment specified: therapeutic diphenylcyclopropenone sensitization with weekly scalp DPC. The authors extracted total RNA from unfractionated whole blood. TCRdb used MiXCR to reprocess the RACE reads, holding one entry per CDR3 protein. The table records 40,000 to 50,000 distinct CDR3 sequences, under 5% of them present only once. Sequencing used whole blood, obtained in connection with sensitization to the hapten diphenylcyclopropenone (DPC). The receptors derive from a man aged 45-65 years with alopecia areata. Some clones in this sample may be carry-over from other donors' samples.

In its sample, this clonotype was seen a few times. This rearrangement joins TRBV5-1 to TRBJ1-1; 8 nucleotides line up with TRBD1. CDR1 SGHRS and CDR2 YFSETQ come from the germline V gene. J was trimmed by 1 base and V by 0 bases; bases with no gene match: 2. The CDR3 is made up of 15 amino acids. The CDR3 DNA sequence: TGCGCCAGCAGCTTGGATCAGGGGGCGAACACTGAAGCTTTCTTT. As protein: CASSLDQGANTEAFF.

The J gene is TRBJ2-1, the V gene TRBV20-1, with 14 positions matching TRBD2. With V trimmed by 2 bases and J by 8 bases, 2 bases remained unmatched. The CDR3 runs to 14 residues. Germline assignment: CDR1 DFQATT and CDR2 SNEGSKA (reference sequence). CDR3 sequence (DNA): TGCAGTGCTAGATGGACTAGCGGGGGGTATGAGCAGTTCTTC. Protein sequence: CSARWTSGGYEQFF.

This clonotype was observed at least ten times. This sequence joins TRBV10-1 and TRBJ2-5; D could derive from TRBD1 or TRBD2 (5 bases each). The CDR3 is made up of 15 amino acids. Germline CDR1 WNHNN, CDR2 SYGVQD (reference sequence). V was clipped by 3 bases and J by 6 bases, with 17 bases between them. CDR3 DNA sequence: TGCGCCAGCAGTGAAAGTGGGTTGGGGACGAAGACCCAGTACTTC. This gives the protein CASSESGLGTKTQYF.

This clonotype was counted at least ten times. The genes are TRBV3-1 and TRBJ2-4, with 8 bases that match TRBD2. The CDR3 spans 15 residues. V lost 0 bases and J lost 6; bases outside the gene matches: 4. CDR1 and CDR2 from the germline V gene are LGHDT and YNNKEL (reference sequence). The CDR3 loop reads CASSQEITSGNIQYF. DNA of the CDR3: TGTGCCAGCAGCCAAGAGATAACTAGCGGAAACATTCAGTACTTC.

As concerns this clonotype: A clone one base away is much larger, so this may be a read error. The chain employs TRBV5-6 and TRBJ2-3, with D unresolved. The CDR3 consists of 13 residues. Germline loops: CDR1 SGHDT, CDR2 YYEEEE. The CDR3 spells CASSLVKADMQYF. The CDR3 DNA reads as TGTGCCAGCAGCTTGGTTAAGGCAGATATGCAGTATTTT.

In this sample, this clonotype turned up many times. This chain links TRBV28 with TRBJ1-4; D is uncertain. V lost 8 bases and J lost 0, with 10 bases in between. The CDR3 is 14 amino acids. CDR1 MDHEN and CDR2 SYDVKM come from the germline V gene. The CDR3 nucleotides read TGTGCCAGCGGCAGTGGGGCAACTAATGAAAAACTGTTTTTT. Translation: CASGSGATNEKLFF.

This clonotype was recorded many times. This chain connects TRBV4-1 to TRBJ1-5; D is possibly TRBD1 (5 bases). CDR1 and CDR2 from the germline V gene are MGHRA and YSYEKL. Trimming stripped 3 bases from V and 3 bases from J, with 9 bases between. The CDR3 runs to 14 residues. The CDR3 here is CASSHGGDNQPQHF. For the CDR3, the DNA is TGCGCCAGCAGCCATGGAGGGGACAATCAGCCCCAGCATTTT.

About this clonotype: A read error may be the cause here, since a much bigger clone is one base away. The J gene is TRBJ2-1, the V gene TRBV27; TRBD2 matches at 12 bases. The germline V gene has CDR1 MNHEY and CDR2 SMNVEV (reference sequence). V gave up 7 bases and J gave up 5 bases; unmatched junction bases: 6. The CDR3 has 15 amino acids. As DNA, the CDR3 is TGTGCCAGCACCCTAGCGGGAGGGCATCACAATGAGCAGTTCTTC. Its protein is CASTLAGGHHNEQFF.